These 13 T cell receptor beta chains originate from one sample sequenced in a study of blood T cells in healthy people across ages. Primed by a sample-barcoded 5' primer and a J-beta primer mix, a second PCR proceeded for roughly 6 to 12 cycles. TCRdb passed the 5' RACE reads through MiXCR, listing each CDR3 protein once. Among about 570,000 distinct CDR3 sequences listed, 25% to 30% were seen once. Source material: blood. Every receptor here comes from an older woman in good health.

The CDR3 coding sequence is TGTGCCAGCAGCCAGCCTGGGACAGGGAGCGAGCAGTACTTC. It translates to CASSQPGTGSEQYF. This sequence joins TRBV3-1 and TRBJ2-5; 9 positions match TRBD1. Judging by the DNA end, TRBJ2-7 fits better; the J call may be wrong. The CDR3 is made up of 14 amino acids. The germline V gene has CDR1 LGHDT and CDR2 YNNKEL (reference sequence).

This clonotype appeared a few times. The chain uses TRBV6-5 and TRBJ1-2; D is possibly TRBD1 (6 bases). CDR1 is MNHEY and CDR2 is SVGAGI in the germline V gene. V dropped 4 bases and J dropped 1 base, with 13 bases sitting between them. The CDR3 is 15 residues long. DNA of the CDR3: TGTGCCAGCAGTTCGGCAGGGGCGGGTAACTATGGCTACACCTTC. Amino acids: CASSSAGAGNYGYTF.

The V gene is TRBV24-1, the J gene TRBJ2-1; D not resolved. The CDR3 contains 14 residues. CDR1 is KGHDR and CDR2 is SFDVKD in the germline V gene. Trimming pared 4 bases from V and 9 bases from J, leaving 15 bases between. CDR3 protein: CATSDPGRRAEQFF. The CDR3 nucleotides read TGTGCCACCAGTGACCCAGGACGGAGAGCTGAGCAGTTCTTC.

The genes are TRBV28 and TRBJ2-1, with D possibly matching TRBD2 (7 bases). Germline assignment: CDR1 MDHEN and CDR2 SYDVKM. The V end lost 8 bases, the J end lost 0 bases, and 11 bases lay between the germline ends. This CDR3 has 14 residues. CDR3 amino acids: CASRGAGSYNEQFF. As DNA, the CDR3 is TGTGCCAGCCGGGGGGCGGGCTCCTACAATGAGCAGTTCTTC. The full variable domain, completed using reference TRBV28 and TRBJ2-1, is DVKVTQSSRYLVKRTGEKVFLECVQDMDHENMFWYRQDPGLGLRLIYFSYDVKMKEKGDIPEGYSVSREKKERFSLILESASTNQTSMYLCASRGAGSYNEQFFGPGTRLTVL.

This clonotype was detected only a few times. This chain uses TRBV9 with TRBJ2-5; D is perhaps TRBD1 or TRBD2 (6 bases each). CDR3 length: 16 amino acids. CDR1 is SGDLS and CDR2 is YYNGEE in the germline V gene. Trimming removed 0 bases from V and 4 bases from J, with 16 bases in between. In DNA, the CDR3 is TGTGCCAGCAGCGTAGCGGGGGCAAGAGGAAGAGAGACCCAGTACTTC. Protein sequence: CASSVAGARGRETQYF.

The gene calls are TRBV3-2 and TRBJ2-2. TRBV3-2 is assigned pseudogene status. This CDR3 region has 8 residues. CDR3 DNA: TGTGCCAGCAGCCGCAACTCCTTT. This gives the protein CASSRNSF.

V and J are TRBV24-1 and TRBJ2-2; the D is unclear. The germline CDR1 and CDR2 sequences are KGHDR and SFDVKD. This CDR3 contains 15 residues. Trimming left V 3 bases short and J 7 bases short, with 14 bases between. The CDR3 DNA reads TGTGCCACCAGTGATACATTAGGAAGAGTCGGGGAGCTGTTTTTT. Amino acids: CATSDTLGRVGELFF.

CDR3 in DNA: TGCGCCAGCAGGCGTTCCGAAACCTACGAGCAGTACTTC. Its protein is CASRRSETYEQYF. The genes are TRBV5-1 and TRBJ2-5; D ambiguous. Gene TRBJ2-7 matches the end of the DNA better, so the J call may be wrong. The CDR3 totals 13 residues. Germline V lookup: CDR1 SGHRS, CDR2 YFSETQ.

V and J are TRBV6-5 and TRBJ2-7; TRBD1 matches at 7 bases. From germline, CDR1 is MNHEY and CDR2 SVGAGI. This CDR3 is built from 15 residues. V shed 2 bases, J shed 4 bases, and the junction held 8 bases outside the gene matches. The CDR3 DNA reads TGTGCCAGCAGTTACGGGGACAGCGGTCGGTACGAGCAGTACTTC. Amino acids: CASSYGDSGRYEQYF.

The chain has TRBV20-1 and TRBJ2-7; TRBD1 or TRBD2 may be the D gene (5 bases each). Germline loops: CDR1 DFQATT, CDR2 SNEGSKA (reference sequence). The CDR3 totals 15 residues. The V and J ends lost 1 base and 0 bases respectively, with 13 bases between them. In DNA form, the CDR3 reads TGCAGTGCTAGAGGTCCGGGACGCAACTCCTACGAGCAGTACTTC. This sequence encodes CSARGPGRNSYEQYF.

As for this clonotype: One junction end does not reproduce the germline sequence, and a read error may be involved. J is TRBJ2-4 and V is TRBV3-1; TRBD2 might be the D (5 bases). The CDR3 is 15 residues long. Germline loops: CDR1 LGHDT, CDR2 YNNKEL (reference sequence). Here the CDR3 reads CASSQGGLAKNVQYF. The CDR3, as DNA: TGTGCCAGCAGCCAAGGAGGGCTTGCCAAAAACGTTCAGTACTTC. Looking up the rest from reference TRBV3-1 and TRBJ2-4 gives the full variable domain: DTAVSQTPKYLVTQMGNDKSIKCEQNLGHDTMYWYKQDSKKFLKIMFSYNNKELIINETVPNRFSPKSPDKAHLNLHINSLELGDSAVYFCASSQGGLAKNVQYFGAGTRLSVL.

The chain combines TRBV19 with TRBJ2-3; maybe TRBD2 (6 bases). Germline CDR1 reads LNHDA; CDR2 reads SQIVND (reference sequence). V was trimmed by 6 bases and J by 2 bases, leaving 12 bases between them. The CDR3 spans 14 residues. The DNA for the CDR3 is TGTGCCAGTAGAGGGACTGCTCTCACAGATACGCAGTATTTT. It is translated as CASRGTALTDTQYF.

The chain couples TRBV29-1 to TRBJ1-1; 8 bases agree with TRBD1. The CDR3 sequence is 14 residues long. The germline gives CDR1 SQVTM, CDR2 ANQGSEA. V gave up 7 bases and J gave up 3 bases; unmatched junction bases: 10. The CDR3, as DNA: TGCAGCGGAACCTCCAGGGGGCCGCACACTGAAGCTTTCTTT. This gives the protein CSGTSRGPHTEAFF.